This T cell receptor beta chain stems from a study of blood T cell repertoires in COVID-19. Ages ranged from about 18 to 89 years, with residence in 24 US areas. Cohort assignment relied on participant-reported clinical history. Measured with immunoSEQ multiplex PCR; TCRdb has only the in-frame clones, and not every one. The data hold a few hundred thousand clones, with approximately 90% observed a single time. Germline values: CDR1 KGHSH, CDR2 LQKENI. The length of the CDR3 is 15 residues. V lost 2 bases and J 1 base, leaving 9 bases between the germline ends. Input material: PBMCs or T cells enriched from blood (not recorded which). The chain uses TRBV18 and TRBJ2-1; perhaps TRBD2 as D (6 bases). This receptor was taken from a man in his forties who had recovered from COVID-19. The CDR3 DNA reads TGTGCCAGCTCACCATCCAGCGGGTCCTACAATGAGCAGTTCTTC. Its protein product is CASSPSSGSYNEQFF.